These T cell receptor beta chains were read from a single sample in a study of CD8 T cells in ankylosing spondylitis. MiXCR, run by TCRdb on the 5' RACE reads, gives a single entry per CDR3 protein. The sample has approximately 290,000 distinct CDR3 sequences; around 21% are singletons. The specimen was blood, either unsorted or a sorted T cell fraction (not recorded which). The origin of the receptors is a female donor with ankylosing spondylitis or in good health (not recorded which). The CDR3 runs from the conserved cysteine through the conserved F or W. Fields, in order: J gene, V gene, D gene, clone size, CDR3 DNA, CDR3 protein. The D gene is left open where the match is weak. Clone size, where shown, is once, few, many, or a class for clones that have expanded.

TRBJ2-7 | TRBV10-2 | . | few | TGCGCCACTTCCCCCCAGGACACGCCAACCTACGAGCAGTACTTC | CATSPQDTPTYEQYF
TRBJ2-1 | TRBV7-2 | TRBD2 | . | TGTGCCAGCAGCCCCCGGGCTAGCGGGGGGGATGAGCAGTTCTTC | CASSPRASGGDEQFF
TRBJ2-6 | TRBV6-5 | . | few | TGTGCCAGCAGTTCCTTTCGGGCCTCTGGGGCCAACGTCCTGACTTTC | CASSSFRASGANVLTF
TRBJ1-4 | TRBV20-1 | . | . | TGCAGTGCTAGAAGGCAGGGGATGACTAATGAAAAACTGTTTTTT | CSARRQGMTNEKLFF
TRBJ1-1 | TRBV4-3 | . | few | TGCGCCAGCAGAAGACAGCAGAACACTGAAGCTTTCTTT | CASRRQQNTEAFF
TRBJ2-1 | TRBV6-5 | . | . | TGTGCCAGCAGTTACCTCCCCCCCGGTGGTCTCTCCTACAATGAGCAGTTCTTC | CASSYLPPGGLSYNEQFF
TRBJ2-3 | TRBV24-1 | TRBD1 | . | TGTGCGACCACCGGACAGGGGACAGATACGCAGTATTTT | CATTGQGTDTQYF
TRBJ2-3 | TRBV4-2 | . | . | TGTGCCAGCAGCCCCGGGCTGATAGTGGATACGCAGTATTTT | CASSPGLIVDTQYF
TRBJ2-5 | TRBV6-5 | TRBD1 | . | TGTGCCAGCAGTTTACAGGGGCTGAAAGAGACCCAGTACTTC | CASSLQGLKETQYF
TRBJ2-5 | TRBV12-3/TRBV12-4 | TRBD2 | . | TGTGCCAGCAGTCTATCACTAGCGGCTAAAAGTGAGACCCAGTACTTC | CASSLSLAAKSETQYF
TRBJ1-2 | TRBV12-3/TRBV12-4 | . | . | TGTGCCAGCACCCAATGGGGCTTCCGATATGGCTACACCTTC | CASTQWGFRYGYTF
TRBJ1-3 | TRBV12-3/TRBV12-4 | TRBD1 | many | TGTGCCAGCAGACCACCGGGACAGGGCCGAAACACCATATATTTT | CASRPPGQGRNTIYF
TRBJ2-1 | TRBV5-1 | . | . | TGCGCCAGCAGCTTTAAGGAGAGACGTGGCTCCTACAATGAGCAGTTCTTC | CASSFKERRGSYNEQFF
TRBJ2-1 | TRBV10-3 | TRBD2 | few | TGTGCCATCAGTGACTCTGGGCGGGAGTCAGGCAATGAGCAGTTCTTC | CAISDSGRESGNEQFF
TRBJ2-7 | TRBV20-1 | . | few | TGCAGTGCTAAATCTGTCTACGAGCAGTACTTC | CSAKSVYEQYF
TRBJ2-3 | TRBV29-1 | . | many | TGCAGCGTCCACGAAGATACGCAGTATTTT | CSVHEDTQYF
TRBJ2-2 | TRBV4-1 | TRBD2 | . | TGCGCCAGCAGCCAAGAGAAAAAAGGGAGGGCCCGGGAGCTGTTTTTT | CASSQEKKGRARELFF
TRBJ2-5 | TRBV7-8 | TRBD1 | few | TGTGCCAGCAGCTTACCGACAGGGGGGATGGAGACCCAGTACTTC | CASSLPTGGMETQYF